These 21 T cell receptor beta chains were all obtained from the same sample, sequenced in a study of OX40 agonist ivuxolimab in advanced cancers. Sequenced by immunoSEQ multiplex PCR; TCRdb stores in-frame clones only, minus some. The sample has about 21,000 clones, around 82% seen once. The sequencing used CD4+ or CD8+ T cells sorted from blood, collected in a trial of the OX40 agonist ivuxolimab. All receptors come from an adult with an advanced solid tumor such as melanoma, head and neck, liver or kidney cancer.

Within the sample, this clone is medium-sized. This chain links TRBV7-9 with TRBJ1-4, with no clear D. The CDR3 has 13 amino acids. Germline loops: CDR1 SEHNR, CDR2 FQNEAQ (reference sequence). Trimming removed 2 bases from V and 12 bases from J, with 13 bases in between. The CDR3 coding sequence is TGTGCCAGCAGCTTATCGTTGGGGATCGAACTGTTTTTT. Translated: CASSLSLGIELFF.

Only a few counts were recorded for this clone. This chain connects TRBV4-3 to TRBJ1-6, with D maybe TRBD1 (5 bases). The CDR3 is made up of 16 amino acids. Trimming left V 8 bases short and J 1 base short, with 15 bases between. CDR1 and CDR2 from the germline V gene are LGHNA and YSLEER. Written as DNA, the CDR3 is TGCGCCAGCGGCTGGGGGTACAGTTCCTATAATTCACCCCTCCACTTT. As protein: CASGWGYSSYNSPLHF.

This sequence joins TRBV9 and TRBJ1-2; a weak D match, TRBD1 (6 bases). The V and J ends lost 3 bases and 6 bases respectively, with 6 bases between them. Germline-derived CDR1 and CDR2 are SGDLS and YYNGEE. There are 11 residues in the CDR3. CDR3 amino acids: CASSDRDGYTF. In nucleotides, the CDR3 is TGTGCCAGCAGCGACAGGGATGGCTACACCTTC.

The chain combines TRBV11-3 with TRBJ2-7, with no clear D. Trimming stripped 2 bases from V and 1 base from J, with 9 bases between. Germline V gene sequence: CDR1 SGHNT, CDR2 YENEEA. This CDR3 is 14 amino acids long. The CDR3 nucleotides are TGTGCCAGCAGCTTAACCAGCCGATCCTACGAGCAGTACTTC. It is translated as CASSLTSRSYEQYF.

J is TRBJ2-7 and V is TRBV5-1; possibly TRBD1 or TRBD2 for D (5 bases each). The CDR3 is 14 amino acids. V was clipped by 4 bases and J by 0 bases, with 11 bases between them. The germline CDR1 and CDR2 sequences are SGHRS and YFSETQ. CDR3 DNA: TGCGCCAGCAGCCCGGGACCAAGCTCCTACGAGCAGTACTTC. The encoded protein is CASSPGPSSYEQYF.

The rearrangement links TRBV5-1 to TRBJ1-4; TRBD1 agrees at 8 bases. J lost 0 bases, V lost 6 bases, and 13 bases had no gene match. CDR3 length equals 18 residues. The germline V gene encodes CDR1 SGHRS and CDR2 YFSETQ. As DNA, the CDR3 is TGCGCCAGCAAATCGGGCACAGGGGGAATTGCAACTAATGAAAAACTGTTTTTT. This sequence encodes CASKSGTGGIATNEKLFF.

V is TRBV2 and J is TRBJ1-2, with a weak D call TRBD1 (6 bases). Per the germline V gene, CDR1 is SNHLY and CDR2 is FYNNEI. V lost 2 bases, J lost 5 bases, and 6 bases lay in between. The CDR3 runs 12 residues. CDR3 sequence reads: CASSETGYGYTF. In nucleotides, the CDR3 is TGTGCCAGCAGTGAAACAGGGTATGGCTACACCTTC.

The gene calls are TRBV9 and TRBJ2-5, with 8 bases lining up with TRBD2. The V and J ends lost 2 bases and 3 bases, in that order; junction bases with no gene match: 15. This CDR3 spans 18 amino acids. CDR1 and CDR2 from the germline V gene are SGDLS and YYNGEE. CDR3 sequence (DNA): TGTGCCAGCAGCGTTGGGGGAAGCGGGGGACCAAGGGAAGAGACCCAGTACTTC. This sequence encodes CASSVGGSGGPREETQYF. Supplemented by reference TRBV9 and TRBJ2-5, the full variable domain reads DSGVTQTPKHLITATGQRVTLRCSPRSGDLSVYWYQQSLDQGLQFLIQYYNGEERAKGNILERFSAQQFPDLHSELNLSSLELGDSALYFCASSVGGSGGPREETQYFGPGTRLLVL.

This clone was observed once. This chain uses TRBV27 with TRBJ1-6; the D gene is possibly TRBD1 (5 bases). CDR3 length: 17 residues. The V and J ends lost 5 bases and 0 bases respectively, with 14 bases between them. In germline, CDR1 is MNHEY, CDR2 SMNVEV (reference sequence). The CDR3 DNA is TGTGCCAGCAGTCTGGAAGGGGTTAGCTCCTATAATTCACCCCTCCACTTT. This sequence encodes CASSLEGVSSYNSPLHF.

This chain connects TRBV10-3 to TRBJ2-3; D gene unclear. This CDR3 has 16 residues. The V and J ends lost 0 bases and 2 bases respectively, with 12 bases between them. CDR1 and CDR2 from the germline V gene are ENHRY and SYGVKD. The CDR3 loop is CAISESSGLVTDTQYF. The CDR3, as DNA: TGTGCCATCAGTGAGTCGTCCGGGTTGGTCACAGATACGCAGTATTTT.

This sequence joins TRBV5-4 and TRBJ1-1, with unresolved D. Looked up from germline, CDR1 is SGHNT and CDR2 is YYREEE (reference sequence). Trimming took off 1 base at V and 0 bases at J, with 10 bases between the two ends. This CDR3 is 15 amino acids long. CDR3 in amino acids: CASSLKGRLNTEAFF. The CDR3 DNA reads TGTGCCAGCAGCTTGAAAGGCAGGTTGAACACTGAAGCTTTCTTT.

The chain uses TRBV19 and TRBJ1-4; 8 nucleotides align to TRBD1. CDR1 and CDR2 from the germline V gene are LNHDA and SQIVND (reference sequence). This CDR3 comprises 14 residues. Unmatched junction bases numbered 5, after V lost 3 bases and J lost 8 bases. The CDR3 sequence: CASSMDRVGEKLFF. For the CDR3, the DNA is TGTGCCAGTAGTATGGACAGGGTCGGGGAAAAACTGTTTTTT.

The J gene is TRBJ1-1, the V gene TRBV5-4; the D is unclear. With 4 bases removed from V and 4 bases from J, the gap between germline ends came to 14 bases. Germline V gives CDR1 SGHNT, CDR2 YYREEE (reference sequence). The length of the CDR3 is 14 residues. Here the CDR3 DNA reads TGTGCCAGCAGCACACGGACTGGGCCCACTGAAGCTTTCTTT. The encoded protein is CASSTRTGPTEAFF.

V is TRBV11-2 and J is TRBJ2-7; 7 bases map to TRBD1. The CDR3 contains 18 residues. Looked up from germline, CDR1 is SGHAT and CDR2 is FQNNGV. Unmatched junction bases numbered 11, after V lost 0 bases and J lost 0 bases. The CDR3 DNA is TGTGCCAGCAGCTTAGATGGTGGTACAGGGGCGGTCTCCTACGAGCAGTACTTC. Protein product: CASSLDGGTGAVSYEQYF. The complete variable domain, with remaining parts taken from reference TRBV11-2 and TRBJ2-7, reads EAGVAQSPRYKIIEKRQSVAFWCNPISGHATLYWYQQILGQGPKLLIQFQNNGVVDDSQLPKDRFSAERLKGVDSTLKIQPAKLEDSAVYLCASSLDGGTGAVSYEQYFGPGTRLTVT.

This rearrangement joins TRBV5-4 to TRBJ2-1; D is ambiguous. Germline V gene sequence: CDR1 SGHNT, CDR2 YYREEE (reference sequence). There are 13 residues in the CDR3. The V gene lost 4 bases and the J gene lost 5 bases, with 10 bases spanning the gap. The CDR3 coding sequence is TGTGCCAGCAGCCTGGACGACCACAATGAGCAGTTCTTC. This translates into CASSLDDHNEQFF.

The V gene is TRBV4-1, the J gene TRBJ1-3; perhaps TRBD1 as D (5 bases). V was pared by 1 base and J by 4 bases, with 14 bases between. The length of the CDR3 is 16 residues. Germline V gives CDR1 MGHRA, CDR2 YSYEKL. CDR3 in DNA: TGCGCCAGCAGCCAAGGATTGGCAGGGCCAGGAAACACCATATATTTT. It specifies CASSQGLAGPGNTIYF.

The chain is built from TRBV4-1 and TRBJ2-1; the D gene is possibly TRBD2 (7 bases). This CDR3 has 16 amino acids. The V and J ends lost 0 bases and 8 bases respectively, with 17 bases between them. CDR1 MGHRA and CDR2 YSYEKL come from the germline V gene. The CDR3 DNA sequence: TGCGCCAGCAGCCAAGAGGGGTGGGGGGGCGGAGATGAGCAGTTCTTC. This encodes CASSQEGWGGGDEQFF.

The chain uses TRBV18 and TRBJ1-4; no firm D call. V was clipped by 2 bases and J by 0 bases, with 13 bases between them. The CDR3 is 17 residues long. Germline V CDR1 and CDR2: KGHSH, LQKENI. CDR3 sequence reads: CASSPSVAVATNEKLFF. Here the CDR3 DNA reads TGTGCCAGCTCACCATCGGTGGCAGTTGCAACTAATGAAAAACTGTTTTTT.

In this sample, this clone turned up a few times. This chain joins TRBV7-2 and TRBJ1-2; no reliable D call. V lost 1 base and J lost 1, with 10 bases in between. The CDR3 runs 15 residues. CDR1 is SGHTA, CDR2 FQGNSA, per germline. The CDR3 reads CASSLGGIHNYGYTF. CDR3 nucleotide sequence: TGTGCCAGCAGCTTAGGAGGAATCCATAACTATGGCTACACCTTC.

The CDR3 region is CASSLWGRIGELFF. DNA of the CDR3: TGTGCCAGCAGTTTGTGGGGAAGGATCGGGGAGCTGTTTTTT. This chain joins TRBV27 and TRBJ2-2; D remains ambiguous. This CDR3 is 14 amino acids long. CDR1 MNHEY and CDR2 SMNVEV come from the germline V gene (reference sequence). Trimming cost V 3 bases and J 7 bases, with 12 bases left between them.

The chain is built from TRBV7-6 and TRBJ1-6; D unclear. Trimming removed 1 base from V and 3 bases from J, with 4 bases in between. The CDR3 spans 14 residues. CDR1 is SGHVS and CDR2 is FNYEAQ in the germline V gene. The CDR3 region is CASSLDGYNSPLHF. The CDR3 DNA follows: TGTGCCAGCAGCTTAGACGGCTATAATTCACCCCTCCACTTT. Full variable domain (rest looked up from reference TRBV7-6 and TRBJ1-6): GAGVSQSPRYKVTKRGQDVALRCDPISGHVSLYWYRQALGQGPEFLTYFNYEAQQDKSGLPNDRFSAERPEGSISTLTIQRTEQRDSAMYRCASSLDGYNSPLHFGNGTRLTVT.